The 8 T cell receptor beta chains below all came from one sample that was sequenced in a study of blood T cells in healthy people across ages. It was with a sample-barcoded 5' primer and a J-beta primer mix that a second PCR of roughly 6 to 12 cycles was run. TCRdb itself ran the 5' RACE reads through MiXCR, one entry per CDR3 protein. This table has 1 million or so distinct CDR3 sequences, roughly a quarter appearing once. This sample also belongs to another study, concerning T cells of mothers and their children.

Sequenced material: blood. The receptor source for this set is a girl aged 2 to 9 in good health.

This clonotype was seen more than once but under ten times. In DNA form, the CDR3 reads TGTGCCAGCAGTCAATCGGGACAGGGGAAAGAGACCCAGTACTTC. Protein sequence: CASSQSGQGKETQYF. The chain uses TRBV28 and TRBJ2-5; 10 bases fit TRBD1. This CDR3 spans 15 amino acids. The germline CDR1 and CDR2 sequences are MDHEN and SYDVKM. V dropped 5 bases and J dropped 3; count of bases not matched to a gene: 6.

The CDR3: CSARDHRQGQRQTLWAYNEQFF. The CDR3 DNA sequence: TGCAGTGCTAGAGACCATAGGCAAGGACAAAGACAGACCCTCTGGGCGTACAATGAGCAGTTCTTC. The V call is TRBV20-1, the J call TRBJ2-1; D might be TRBD1 (5 bases). V lost 0 bases, J lost 4 bases, and 34 bases lay in between. The CDR3 has 22 amino acids. Germline values: CDR1 DFQATT, CDR2 SNEGSKA (reference sequence).

The gene calls are TRBV9 and TRBJ2-1; 9 nucleotides line up with TRBD2. The CDR3 has 12 amino acids. The trim removed 7 bases at V and 8 bases at J, leaving 4 bases unmatched. In germline, CDR1 is SGDLS, CDR2 YYNGEE. The CDR3 protein is CASAKRGDEQFF. The CDR3 nucleotides read TGTGCCAGCGCCAAGCGGGGGGATGAGCAGTTCTTC.

This clonotype was picked up a small number of times. The V and J genes are TRBV16 and TRBJ2-7, with D perhaps TRBD1 (6 bases). Trimming left V 1 base short and J 3 bases short, with 13 bases between. Germline CDR1 reads KGHSY; CDR2 reads FQNENV. The CDR3 runs to 15 residues. CDR3 sequence (DNA): TGTGCCAGCAGCCAATATGGGGGCCCGGGCTACGAGCAGTACTTC. Its translation: CASSQYGGPGYEQYF.

The gene calls are TRBV5-1 and TRBJ2-4; perhaps TRBD2 as D (5 bases). Between the trimmed V and J ends, which lost 7 bases and 0 bases, there was a span of 14 bases. Germline V gene data show CDR1 as SGHRS and CDR2 as YFSETQ. The CDR3 sequence is 15 residues long. CDR3 bases: TGCGCCAGCCGCCCCGGGGAAGGAGCCAAAAACATTCAGTACTTC. This gives the protein CASRPGEGAKNIQYF. The full variable domain, its missing parts supplied by reference TRBV5-1 and TRBJ2-4, is KAGVTQTPRYLIKTRGQQVTLSCSPISGHRSVSWYQQTPGQGLQFLFEYFSETQRNKGNFPGRFSGRQFSNSRSEMNVSTLELGDSALYLCASRPGEGAKNIQYFGAGTRLSVL.

This clonotype turned up a few times. This chain connects TRBV12-5 to TRBJ1-2, with D perhaps TRBD1 (5 bases). CDR1 and CDR2 (germline): LGHNT, FRNRAP. The CDR3 runs 12 residues. The V and J ends lost 7 bases and 6 bases respectively, with 12 bases between them. CDR3 sequence reads: CASAPEGHGYTF. The CDR3 DNA reads as TGTGCTAGTGCCCCCGAGGGGCATGGCTACACCTTC.

Remarks on this clonotype: The junction departs from germline at one end; a sequencing error may be responsible. V usage is TRBV20-1 and J usage is TRBJ2-7; no definite D call. Germline V gene data show CDR1 as DFQATT and CDR2 as SNEGSKA (reference sequence). The CDR3 contains 13 residues. In DNA, the CDR3 is TGCAGTGCTCCCCATGGGCCGACCTACGAGCAATACTTC. Protein product: CSAPHGPTYEQYF.

This clonotype occurred a few times. CDR3 DNA sequence: TGTGCCAGCAGTTTCTTGACTAGTTGGTCTGGTGAGCAGTTCTTC. Its protein is CASSFLTSWSGEQFF. The chain uses TRBV27 and TRBJ2-5, with D possibly being TRBD2 (6 bases). Judging by the DNA end, TRBJ2-1 fits better; the J call may be wrong. Germline CDR1 MNHEY, CDR2 SMNVEV (reference sequence). This CDR3 region has 15 residues.